The rows below give T cell receptor beta chains drawn from one sample of a study of tumor-infiltrating lymphocytes in primary liver carcinoma. MiXCR, applied by TCRdb to the multiplex PCR reads, yields one record per CDR3 protein. Found here are under 90,000 distinct CDR3 sequences, around 70% of them singletons; the top ten hold approximately 19%. Sequencing input: liver tumor tissue from sampling region 1. The receptor source for this set is a man aged 35 to 55 with primary liver carcinoma and hepatitis B virus infection. The CDR3 runs from the conserved cysteine through the conserved F or W. D genes are given only for firm matches. Clone size is given for some rows only: seen once, a few or many times, or a class if the clone is expanded.

V gene,J gene,clone size,D gene,CDR3 DNA,CDR3 protein
TRBV5-1,TRBJ2-2,-,TRBD2,TGCGCCAGCAGCTTCCGCACTAGCGAGAACACCAGGGAGATGTTTTTT,CASSFRTSENTREMFF
TRBV5-1,TRBJ2-4,few,-,TGCGCCAGCAGCTTGGCCGGGGGTCAGGGTCAGAACATTCAGTACTTC,CASSLAGGQGQNIQYF
TRBV11-2,TRBJ2-2,-,-,TGTGCCAGTAGCTTTAAGAGGGCCTGGGCCGGGGAGCTGTTTTTT,CASSFKRAWAGELFF
TRBV4-2,TRBJ1-5,-,-,TGTGCCAGCAGCCCTGGAGGGGGTGACTATCAGCCCCACCATTTT,CASSPGGGDYQPHHF
TRBV5-4,TRBJ2-1,-,-,TGTGCCAGCAGCTTGGGACCCTCGAAGACCTACGATGAGCAGTTCTTC,CASSLGPSKTYDEQFF
TRBV6-5,TRBJ2-1,-,TRBD2,TGTGTCAGCAGCCATAGCGGCGGTCTAGCGGCATATGAGCAGTTCTTC,CVSSHSGGLAAYEQFF
TRBV11-2,TRBJ2-7,-,-,TGTGCCAGCCGCTTAACTTACACTGCCTACGATCAGTACTTC,CASRLTYTAYDQYF
TRBV6-1,TRBJ2-3,-,-,TGTGCCAACAGCCTCCGACACGTTTCAGATACGCAGTATTTT,CANSLRHVSDTQYF
TRBV4-1,TRBJ2-3,many,TRBD2,TGCGCCAGCAGCCTGACTAGCGGGACAGATACGCAGTATTTT,CASSLTSGTDTQYF
TRBV11-2,TRBJ2-2,-,TRBD2,TGTGCCAGCACCTTAGTGGTACTAGCGGGAACCGGGGAGCTGCTTTTT,CASTLVVLAGTGELLF
TRBV11-2,TRBJ2-7,few,-,TGTGCCAGCAGCTTAGGGGGCGGCTACGAGCAGTACTTC,CASSLGGGYEQYF
TRBV25-1,TRBJ2-3,few,-,TGTGCCAGCAGTGGAGGTTCGGATACGCAGTATTTT,CASSGGSDTQYF
TRBV11-2,TRBJ2-2,-,-,TGTGCCAGCAGCTCTGAGGATCATGATAGGACCGGGGAGCCGTTTTTT,CASSSEDHDRTGEPFF
TRBV6-6,TRBJ2-2,-,-,TGTGCCGGCACCACGGGGGGACAGAGGAACACCGGGGAGCAGTTTTTT,CAGTTGGQRNTGEQFF
TRBV7-8,TRBJ1-4,few,-,TGTGCCAGCAGCCAAGCGGGGGCGTATCCTAATGAAAAACTGTTTTTT,CASSQAGAYPNEKLFF
TRBV6-5,TRBJ1-6,-,-,TGTGCTAGCAGTTGGGGTAGGAGGGCCACTAATTCACCCCTCCACTTT,CASSWGRRATNSPLHF
TRBV10-3,TRBJ2-2,few,TRBD1,TGTGCCATCAGGGACAGGGCAGGACTCGGCGGGGAGCTGTTTTTC,CAIRDRAGLGGELFF
TRBV6-4,TRBJ2-1,many,TRBD2,TGTGCCAGCAGTCCCACTAGCGGGATTCGCAATGAGCAGTTCTTC,CASSPTSGIRNEQFF
TRBV6-1,TRBJ1-5,-,-,TGTGCCAGCAATGAAACTACACCCGATAGCAATCAGTCCCGGCATTTT,CASNETTPDSNQSRHF
TRBV11-2,TRBJ2-7,medium-sized,TRBD2,TGTGCCAGCAGCCCAACTAGCGGGATCTCCTACGAGCAGTACTTC,CASSPTSGISYEQYF
TRBV4-1,TRBJ1-5,once,-,TGTGCCAGCAGCCAAGTGAGCAATCAGCCCGAGCATTTT,CASSQVSNQPEHF
TRBV29-1,TRBJ2-7,-,-,TGCAGAGGAAGGGTTGCCTATAAGCAGTACTTC,CRGRVAYKQYF
TRBV20-1,TRBJ2-7,-,-,TGCAGTGCTATCCCCTCAGGTTCCGAGCAGTACTTC,CSAIPSGSEQYF
TRBV12-3/TRBV12-4,TRBJ2-7,once,-,TGTGTTAGCAGTCCCCGGGGGTCATACGAGCAGTACTTC,CVSSPRGSYEQYF
TRBV5-4,TRBJ2-2,-,-,TGTGCCAGCAGCTCTAGACTAGGTGGGAGGATCGGGGAGTTGTTTTTT,CASSSRLGGRIGELFF
TRBV11-2,TRBJ2-3,-,-,TGTGCCAGCAGCTTTGATCTTGGGACAAGGGCAAGCGATAAGCAGTATTTT,CASSFDLGTRASDKQYF
TRBV6-1,TRBJ2-3,-,-,TGTGCCAGCAGTGAACAGATAGCGGAGCAAGATACGCAGTATTTC,CASSEQIAEQDTQYF
TRBV11-2,TRBJ2-1,-,-,TGTGCCAGCAACCAAGTGACTGGTGCCTACAATGAGCAGTTCTTC,CASNQVTGAYNEQFF
TRBV7-9,TRBJ1-1,many,TRBD1,TGTGCCAGCAGTTCTCAGGGGGACACTGAAGCTTTCTTT,CASSSQGDTEAFF
TRBV10-3,TRBJ2-1,many,-,TGTGCCATCAGTGAGTCGAGGGGGGGCGCTGGGAATGAGCAGTTCTTC,CAISESRGGAGNEQFF
TRBV6-2/TRBV6-3,TRBJ1-5,many,-,TGTGCCAGCAGTTACAGCGTCAATCAGCCCCAGCATTTT,CASSYSVNQPQHF
TRBV12-3/TRBV12-4,TRBJ2-7,-,-,TGTGCCAACAATACCCAAAACGGGGCCTACGAGCAGTACTTC,CANNTQNGAYEQYF
TRBV7-9,TRBJ2-5,many,TRBD1,TGTGCCAGCAGCAAGGGACAGAGACAAGAGACCCAGTACTTC,CASSKGQRQETQYF
TRBV5-6,TRBJ2-5,many,-,TGTGCCAGCAGCTTGCGAGGGGCCCGTCGAGAGACCCAGTACTTC,CASSLRGARRETQYF
TRBV2,TRBJ1-1,-,-,TGTACCAGCAGTCCGGGCGAAGGCCTGGCTTTCTTT,CTSSPGEGLAFF
TRBV6-1,TRBJ2-7,many,TRBD2,TGTGCCAGCAGTCCCGGCGGGAGAACCTACGAGCAGTACTTC,CASSPGGRTYEQYF
TRBV5-5,TRBJ2-5,-,TRBD2,TGTGCCAGCAGCTTGTTGGGACTAGCAGAGGTGACCCAGTACTTC,CASSLLGLAEVTQYF
TRBV6-1,TRBJ1-4,few,-,TGTGCCAGCAGTGAGTGGACGGGCCTCGAGGGTGAAAAACTGTTTTTT,CASSEWTGLEGEKLFF
TRBV6-1,TRBJ2-2,-,TRBD1,TGTGCCTGCAGTGAACAGGGGGACATCGGGGAGCTGTTTTTT,CACSEQGDIGELFF
TRBV4-1,TRBJ1-6,-,TRBD1,TGCGCCAGCAGCCTCCTCCCGGGACAGGGTAATTCACCCTTCCACTTT,CASSLLPGQGNSPFHF
TRBV28,TRBJ2-1,once,-,TGTGCCAGCGGTGCCGAGGGGTCTGGGCAGTTCTTC,CASGAEGSGQFF
TRBV11-1,TRBJ2-1,once,-,TGTGCCAGCAGTTCTCCTAGGAATGGGCAGTCCTTC,CASSSPRNGQSF
TRBV10-3,TRBJ2-7,-,-,TGTACCGTCAGTGAGTCCCAGTACGAGCAGTACTTC,CTVSESQYEQYF
TRBV11-2,TRBJ2-7,few,-,TGTGCCAGCAGCTTAACCGACGGTGCACACGAGCAGTACTTC,CASSLTDGAHEQYF
TRBV6-5,TRBJ2-5,many,-,TGTGCCAGCAGTTACAGGGGGGCACCCCAAGAGACCCAGTACTTC,CASSYRGAPQETQYF
TRBV23-1,TRBJ2-3,-,-,TGCGCCAGCAGTCACCCACAGTGGGATACGCAGTATTTT,CASSHPQWDTQYF
TRBV5-1,TRBJ2-4,many,TRBD2,TGCGCCAGCAGCTTGGGTGCTAGCGGGAAGGGAAACATTCAGTACTTC,CASSLGASGKGNIQYF
TRBV29-1,TRBJ2-5,many,-,TGCAGCGTTGAGGATAGCCGAAGGAAAGAGACCCAGTACTTC,CSVEDSRRKETQYF
TRBV5-1,TRBJ1-2,many,-,TGCGCCAGCAGCTTACAGGGAGGAGATGGCTACACCTTC,CASSLQGGDGYTF
TRBV11-2,TRBJ2-3,-,-,TGTGCCAGCAGCTTTGTCGGCGCGGGTTCGGGTGAAGGTACGCAGTATTTT,CASSFVGAGSGEGTQYF